These 5 T cell receptor beta chains were sequenced from one sample in a study of cytomegalovirus exposure and HLA in healthy donors. Clones were read by immunoSEQ multiplex PCR, and TCRdb kept only the in-frame ones, dropping some. The top ten clones hold 0.55% to 0.75% of a sample with 80,000 or so clones, over 85% of them seen once. The source material was PBMCs. Every receptor here comes from a woman aged 18-29 years in good health and CMV-seronegative.

The chain couples TRBV4-1 to TRBJ2-1, with D tentatively TRBD2 (5 bases). Germline V gene lookup returns CDR1 MGHRA and CDR2 YSYEKL. Trimming cost V 0 bases and J 4 bases, with 7 bases left between them. CDR3 length equals 14 residues. The CDR3 reads CASSQDGGYNEQFF. In nucleotides, the CDR3 is TGCGCCAGCAGCCAAGATGGCGGGTACAATGAGCAGTTCTTC.

The gene calls are TRBV7-2 and TRBJ1-1, with TRBD1 matching 7 bases. Germline loops: CDR1 SGHTA, CDR2 FQGNSA. There are 14 residues in the CDR3. V dropped 4 bases and J dropped 5; count of bases not matched to a gene: 7. The CDR3 protein is CASSYLQGLTEAFF. Written as DNA, the CDR3 is TGTGCCAGCAGCTACTTACAGGGGTTGACTGAAGCTTTCTTT.

This chain uses TRBV7-2 with TRBJ2-4; D call uncertain. Trimming took 5 bases from V and 0 from J, leaving 17 bases between them. Germline CDR1 reads SGHTA; CDR2 reads FQGNSA. The CDR3 length is 17 residues. CDR3 DNA: TGTGCCAGCAGCCCACTCGGAGTTTCTCTAGCCAAAAACATTCAGTACTTC. Its protein product is CASSPLGVSLAKNIQYF. The variable domain in full, completed from reference TRBV7-2 and TRBJ2-4, reads GAGVSQSPSNKVTEKGKDVELRCDPISGHTALYWYRQSLGQGLEFLIYFQGNSAPDKSGLPSDRFSAERTGGSVSTLTIQRTQQEDSAVYLCASSPLGVSLAKNIQYFGAGTRLSVL.

The chain recombines TRBV30 with TRBJ1-5; TRBD1 is a possible D gene (6 bases). Trimming left V 4 bases short and J 0 bases short, with 16 bases between. This CDR3 region has 16 residues. CDR1 is GTSNPN, CDR2 SVGIG, per germline (reference sequence). The CDR3 DNA sequence: TGTGCCTGGAAGGCAGGGGCATTCTATAGCAATCAGCCCCAGCATTTT. It codes for CAWKAGAFYSNQPQHF. Together with reference TRBV30 and TRBJ1-5, the CDR3 gives the full variable domain: SQTIHQWPATLVQPVGSPLSLECTVEGTSNPNLYWYRQAAGRGLQLLFYSVGIGQISSEVPQNLSASRPQDRQFILSSKKLLLSDSGFYLCAWKAGAFYSNQPQHFGDGTRLSIL.

This rearrangement joins TRBV28 to TRBJ2-7, with TRBD1 as a possible D gene (5 bases). The germline CDR1 and CDR2 sequences are MDHEN and SYDVKM. V was shortened by 6 bases and J by 2 bases, with 8 bases between the two germline ends. CDR3 length: 12 residues. CDR3 coding DNA: TGTGCCAGCAGCCCCAGGGCCTACGAGCAGTACTTC. It specifies CASSPRAYEQYF.